These 5 T cell receptor beta chains originate from one sample sequenced in a study of blood T cell repertoires in COVID-19. Profiled with immunoSEQ multiplex PCR; TCRdb holds only in-frame clones, not every one. The sample gives about 35,000 clones, 75% to 90% of which show up once; 10% is in the top ten. Material: peripheral blood. The source is an elderly man with active COVID-19.

V gene TRBV10-1 combines with J gene TRBJ2-3; D perhaps matches TRBD1 (5 bases). Trimming removed 0 bases at V and 8 bases at J, with 6 bases between. The CDR3 contains 12 residues. Looked up from germline, CDR1 is WNHNN and CDR2 is SYGVQD (reference sequence). The DNA of the CDR3 is TGCGCCAGCAGTGAGTCTGGGGCTACGCAGTATTTT. Its protein is CASSESGATQYF.

In this sample, this clone turned up once. This rearrangement joins TRBV14 to TRBJ2-5, with a weak D call TRBD2 (5 bases). This CDR3 region has 15 residues. Germline CDR1 reads SGHDN; CDR2 reads FVKESK. The V gene lost 8 bases and the J gene lost 5 bases, with 21 bases spanning the gap. CDR3 protein: CASGRAATLGETQYF. The CDR3 coding sequence is TGTGCCAGCGGGAGAGCAGCGACACTGGGGGAGACCCAGTACTTC.

This clone was counted between two and nine times. The CDR3 sequence is CASSGRLAVYEQYF. CDR3 sequence (DNA): TGTGCCAGCAGTGGAAGACTAGCGGTATACGAGCAGTACTTC. The rearrangement uses TRBV6-6 and TRBJ2-7; 9 positions agree with TRBD2. V was pared by 5 bases and J by 4 bases, with 6 bases of the junction left unmatched. The CDR3 is 14 amino acids. Germline V lookup: CDR1 MNHNY, CDR2 SVGAGI (reference sequence).

This chain connects TRBV20-1 to TRBJ2-6, with D unclear. The CDR3 is 14 amino acids. Germline loops: CDR1 DFQATT, CDR2 SNEGSKA (reference sequence). V lost 3 bases to trimming and J lost 0 bases, with 6 bases between them. The CDR3 nucleotides are TGCAGTGCTAGTAAGCCCTCTGGGGCCAACGTCCTGACTTTC. As protein: CSASKPSGANVLTF.

The V call is TRBV6-4, the J call TRBJ2-7; possible D gene TRBD1, 5 bases. Germline CDR1 MRHNA, CDR2 SNTAGT. The CDR3 consists of 17 residues. Trimming removed 4 bases from V and 4 bases from J, with 23 bases in between. Written as DNA, the CDR3 is TGTGCCAGCAGTGGTTTCCTACAGGAGTTTCTCCATTACGAGCAGTACTTC. This gives the protein CASSGFLQEFLHYEQYF.